These 22 T cell receptor beta chains were sequenced from one sample in a study of Tregs in tolerant kidney transplant recipients. Recipients received nonmyeloablative bone marrow transplants from related graft donors, with transient mixed chimerism. Repertoires were generated with immunoSEQ multiplex PCR, while TCRdb's copy carries only in-frame clones and drops some. This sample contains about 31,000 clones. Source: CD4+ T cells from blood (PBMCs), taken 24 months after the transplant. These receptors were obtained from a human patient who received a combined kidney and bone marrow transplant. Some T cells may be transferred from the graft donor.

Details on this clone: From the germline J gene comes the end of the CDR3, since the read stops 3 residues before it. The chain carries TRBV19 and TRBJ2-4; no clear D. Trimming cost V 3 bases and J 6 bases, with 12 bases left between them. CDR1 LNHDA and CDR2 SQIVND come from the germline V gene (reference sequence). The CDR3 runs 14 residues. The CDR3 region is CASSIRKTGNIQYF. The DNA read from the CDR3 is TGTGCCAGTAGTATCCGAAAAACGGGAAACATT.

This clone is labeled medium-sized based on frequency. The read is 3 residues too short to cover the CDR3 end, so that end is filled in from the germline J gene. The rearrangement links TRBV30 to TRBJ1-4, with D possibly being TRBD1 (5 bases). The CDR3 is 13 residues long. The V gene's germline CDR1 is GTSNPN and CDR2 SVGIG (reference sequence). Trimming left V 0 bases short and J 8 bases short, with 10 bases between. CDR3 DNA (partial): TGTGCCTGGAGTGTAGGGGTGAAAGAAAAA. It specifies CAWSVGVKEK. The entire CDR3 reads CAWSVGVKEKLFF.

The CDR3 protein is CASSHSGMGYNEQFF. Partial CDR3 DNA: TGTGCCAGCAGTCATAGCGGGATGGGGTACAATGAG. This chain connects TRBV7-3 to TRBJ2-1, with TRBD2 matching over 8 bases. Read sequence stops 3 residues before the CDR3 end, and the germline J gene provides the missing end. Germline CDR1 is SGHTA and CDR2 is FQGTGA. The J segment lost 4 bases and the V segment lost 6 bases, leaving 8 bases of the junction unmatched. The CDR3 spans 15 residues.

About this clone: The read is 3 residues too short to cover the CDR3 end, so that end is filled in from the germline J gene. The chain recombines TRBV10-3 with TRBJ2-7; 7 nucleotides match TRBD1. V lost 0 bases to trimming and J lost 0 bases; unmatched junction nucleotides: 2. Germline CDR1 is ENHRY and CDR2 is SYGVKD. This CDR3 comprises 15 residues. This chain's CDR3 is CAISESGQSSYEQYF. The covered CDR3 bases are TGTGCCATCAGTGAGTCGGGACAGAGCTCCTACGAG.

A word on this clone: The observed sequence ends 3 residues before the CDR3 terminus, with the missing tail filled in from the germline J gene. The chain carries TRBV5-1 and TRBJ2-3; 10 bases match TRBD1. This CDR3 is built from 17 residues. V dropped 0 bases and J dropped 0; count of bases not matched to a gene: 4. Germline V gives CDR1 SGHRS, CDR2 YFSETQ. CDR3 loop: CASSLGQGASSTDTQYF. CDR3 DNA (partial): TGCGCCAGCAGCTTGGGACAGGGGGCTTCTAGCACAGATACG.

Remarks on this clone: The read is 3 residues too short to cover the CDR3 end, so that end is filled in from the germline J gene. V usage is TRBV13 and J usage is TRBJ2-3; a possible D gene is TRBD1 (6 bases). Trimming removed 5 bases from V and 3 bases from J, with 21 bases in between. The CDR3 consists of 17 residues. Germline CDR1 and CDR2: PRHDT and FYEKMQ (reference sequence). The covered CDR3 bases are TGTGCCAGCAGCCTGTATACCGGGACATTAGGGACAGATACG. Translation gives CASSLYTGTLGTDT. The complete CDR3 sequence is CASSLYTGTLGTDTQYF.

Remarks on this clone: From the germline J gene comes the end of the CDR3, since the read stops 3 residues before it. This chain uses TRBV7-2 with TRBJ2-1; 8 bases fit TRBD2. The CDR3 covers 15 residues. V dropped 7 bases and J dropped 0; count of bases not matched to a gene: 5. Germline values: CDR1 SGHTA, CDR2 FQGNSA. CDR3: CASKAGGYSYNEQFF. CDR3 DNA (partial): TGTGCCAGCAAGGCGGGGGGTTACTCCTACAATGAG.

Notes on this clone: Coverage ceases 3 residues before the CDR3 finishes, and the germline J gene fills in the end. The chain uses TRBV7-8 and TRBJ2-7; D might be TRBD1 (6 bases). The CDR3 sequence is 15 residues long. Trimming pared 8 bases from V and 5 bases from J, leaving 22 bases between. In germline, CDR1 is SGHVS, CDR2 FQNEAQ. The CDR3 loop is CASANYPPGADEQYF. The DNA read from the CDR3 is TGTGCCAGCGCAAATTACCCTCCAGGGGCCGACGAG.

Comments on this clone: The sequenced fragment ends 3 residues before the CDR3 boundary, so the rest is inferred from the germline J gene. V gene TRBV19 combines with J gene TRBJ2-7, with TRBD2 matching 10 bases. This CDR3 is 15 amino acids long. Per the germline V gene, CDR1 is LNHDA and CDR2 is SQIVND (reference sequence). The trim removed 6 bases at V and 4 bases at J, leaving 9 bases unmatched. The CDR3 spells CASSLLAGGPYEQYF. The sequenced CDR3 bases are TGTGCCAGTAGCCTTTTAGCGGGAGGACCTTACGAG.

The CDR3 loop reads CASSLVGQTYNEQFF. Partial CDR3 DNA: TGCGCCAGCAGCTTGGTGGGACAGACTTACAATGAG. V gene TRBV5-1 combines with J gene TRBJ2-1; 7 bases match TRBD1. The read stops 3 residues short of the end of the CDR3; the missing end is completed from the germline J gene. This CDR3 comprises 15 residues. Germline V gives CDR1 SGHRS, CDR2 YFSETQ. The V segment lost 0 bases and the J segment 4 bases; nucleotides outside the gene matches: 4.

Remarks on this clone: The read terminates 3 residues ahead of where the CDR3 ends, so the germline J gene completes it. The J gene is TRBJ2-7, the V gene TRBV19; D call uncertain. CDR3 length equals 14 residues. Germline CDR1 is LNHDA and CDR2 is SQIVND (reference sequence). V gave up 0 bases and J gave up 4 bases, with 10 bases separating them. The CDR3 region is CASSIDFGRYEQYF. The DNA read from the CDR3 is TGTGCCAGTAGTATAGATTTTGGCAGGTACGAG. Complete variable domain (other parts from reference TRBV19 and TRBJ2-7): DGGITQSPKYLFRKEGQNVTLSCEQNLNHDAMYWYRQDPGQGLRLIYYSQIVNDFQKGDIAEGYSVSREKKESFPLTVTSAQKNPTAFYLCASSIDFGRYEQYFGPGTRLTVT.

Worth noting for this clone: The read ends 3 residues early relative to the CDR3; the germline J gene fills the gap. This chain joins TRBV2 and TRBJ1-2; D perhaps matches TRBD1 (6 bases). Germline assignment: CDR1 SNHLY and CDR2 FYNNEI. V was clipped by 4 bases and J by 6 bases, with 12 bases between them. The CDR3 is 13 residues long. The part of the CDR3 DNA that was read is TGTGCCAGCAGTGTATCAGGGGTGAATGGC. Its translation: CASSVSGVNG. The complete CDR3 reads CASSVSGVNGYTF.

Concerning this clone: The read terminates 3 residues before the CDR3 end, so the remaining end is supplied by the germline J gene. The gene calls are TRBV19 and TRBJ1-4, with TRBD1 identical over 11 bases. Germline V CDR1 and CDR2: LNHDA, SQIVND (reference sequence). This CDR3 region has 15 residues. Trimming cost V 7 bases and J 6 bases; bases outside gene matches: 7. CDR3 loop: CASNRGQGADEKLFF. CDR3 bases read: TGTGCCAGTAACCGAGGACAGGGGGCGGATGAAAAA.

The covered CDR3 bases are TGCGCCAGCAGCCCAGCAGGGGGCCTTGGGACC. Translation gives CASSPAGGLGT. The full CDR3 sequence reads CASSPAGGLGTQYF. The chain couples TRBV5-1 to TRBJ2-5; TRBD1 matches 8 bases. Read coverage stops 3 residues before the CDR3 terminus; the germline J gene supplies the remainder. Losses at the gene ends were 4 bases for V and 7 bases for J; bases not matched to a gene: 9. Germline-derived CDR1 and CDR2 are SGHRS and YFSETQ. The CDR3 runs 14 residues.

Comments on this clone: The observed sequence ends 3 residues before the CDR3 terminus, with the missing tail filled in from the germline J gene. The rearrangement links TRBV2 to TRBJ2-3; TRBD2 might be the D (6 bases). This CDR3 spans 15 amino acids. Germline V gives CDR1 SNHLY, CDR2 FYNNEI. V lost 4 bases, J lost 0 bases, and 11 bases lay in between. The CDR3 sequence: CASSVAGKSTDTQYF. CDR3 DNA, as far as it was read: TGTGCCAGCAGTGTGGCGGGGAAAAGCACAGATACG.

In the case of this clone: The read terminates 3 residues ahead of where the CDR3 ends, so the germline J gene completes it. The rearrangement joins TRBV19 to TRBJ2-5, with D maybe TRBD1 (6 bases). The germline CDR1 and CDR2 sequences are LNHDA and SQIVND (reference sequence). The CDR3 contains 14 residues. The germline V and J ends were trimmed by 5 bases and 5 bases, with 15 bases remaining between them. This CDR3 is CASSATGNRETQYF. The sequenced CDR3 bases are TGTGCCAGTAGTGCCACAGGGAACCGCGAGACC. Drawing the rest from reference TRBV19 and TRBJ2-5, the complete variable domain is DGGITQSPKYLFRKEGQNVTLSCEQNLNHDAMYWYRQDPGQGLRLIYYSQIVNDFQKGDIAEGYSVSREKKESFPLTVTSAQKNPTAFYLCASSATGNRETQYFGPGTRLLVL.

About this clone: Coverage ceases 3 residues before the CDR3 finishes, and the germline J gene fills in the end. The V gene is TRBV20-1, the J gene TRBJ2-7; D not resolved. CDR1 is DFQATT and CDR2 is SNEGSKA in the germline V gene (reference sequence). The CDR3 extends over 11 amino acids. The V end was cut by 5 bases, the J end by 3 bases, with 8 bases between. The CDR3 region is CSAVQDYEQYF. Partial CDR3 DNA: TGCAGTGCTGTTCAGGACTACGAG.

As for this clone: The read terminates 3 residues ahead of where the CDR3 ends, so the germline J gene completes it. This sequence joins TRBV20-1 and TRBJ2-5; TRBD2 matches at 8 bases. Germline V gene sequence: CDR1 DFQATT, CDR2 SNEGSKA (reference sequence). V shed 3 bases, J shed 0 bases, and the junction held 6 bases outside the gene matches. CDR3 length equals 15 residues. CDR3 loop: CSARWREVYQETQYF. The CDR3 DNA, read in part, is TGCAGTGCTAGGTGGCGGGAGGTCTACCAAGAGACC.

With respect to this clone: The CDR3 end is not reached by the read, which stops 3 residues before it; the germline J gene fills it in. This chain connects TRBV2 to TRBJ1-6; TRBD1 aligns across 8 bases. The CDR3 length is 17 residues. The V gene end was trimmed by 10 bases and the J gene end by 4 bases; junction bases not matched to a gene: 15. The V gene's germline CDR1 is SNHLY and CDR2 FYNNEI. The sequenced CDR3 bases are TGTGCCACCCGGCCAATCTCAGGGGGCGGATATAATTCACCC. This sequence encodes CATRPISGGGYNSP. The complete CDR3 protein is CATRPISGGGYNSPLHF.

A word on this clone: With the read ending 3 residues before the CDR3 end, the germline J gene is used to fill in that end. V and J are TRBV20-1 and TRBJ1-4; weak D call: TRBD1 (5 bases). The CDR3 extends over 14 amino acids. The V end lost 0 bases, the J end lost 8 bases, and 13 bases lay between the germline ends. CDR1 is DFQATT, CDR2 SNEGSKA, per germline (reference sequence). CDR3 in amino acids: CSARDPGKGEKLFF. The CDR3 bases that were read are TGCAGTGCTAGAGACCCAGGGAAGGGCGAAAAA.

For this clone: The read stops 3 residues short of the end of the CDR3; the missing end is completed from the germline J gene. The chain employs TRBV29-1 and TRBJ2-3, with 13 bases identical to TRBD2. The junction had 20 bases not matched to a gene; V was cut back by 6 bases and J by 5 bases. This CDR3 contains 19 residues. Germline V gene lookup returns CDR1 SQVTM and CDR2 ANQGSEA. This chain's CDR3 is CSVERTSGRQRGEGDTQYF. The sequenced part of the CDR3 DNA is TGCAGCGTGGAACGGACTAGCGGGAGACAAAGGGGAGAGGGAGATACG.

As regards this clone: The read finishes 3 residues shy of the CDR3 end, and the germline J gene is used to complete it. The J gene is TRBJ2-1, the V gene TRBV20-1, with 12 bases fitting TRBD2. The germline V gene encodes CDR1 DFQATT and CDR2 SNEGSKA (reference sequence). Trimming took 5 bases from V and 2 from J; bases not matched to a gene: 7. This CDR3 has 16 amino acids. The CDR3 protein is CSAPTSGRPPYNEQFF. The part of the CDR3 DNA that was read is TGCAGTGCTCCAACTAGCGGGAGGCCCCCCTACAATGAG.